This T cell receptor (beta chain) was captured by sequencing in a study of shared clonotypes between healthy human individuals. Per the germline V gene, CDR1 is MNHNS and CDR2 is SASEGT. V was trimmed by 1 base and J by 4 bases, leaving 10 bases between them. The CDR3 has 14 amino acids. Terminally differentiated effector memory CD45RA+ cells were left out of the naive CD8 fraction, which was CD45RO-negative and positively selected for CCR7. Sequencing was performed with immunoSEQ multiplex PCR; in TCRdb, only in-frame clones are kept and a portion is missing. Among about 1,900,000 clones listed, around 96% were seen once.

Sequencing input: naive CD8+ T cells sorted from blood. The rearrangement joins TRBV6-1 to TRBJ1-1, with D uncertain. This TCR was recovered from a man younger than 35 in good health. CDR3 in amino acids: CASSEDRVFTEAFF. The CDR3 DNA is TGTGCCAGCAGTGAAGACAGAGTGTTCACTGAAGCTTTCTTT.